This is a list of T cell receptor beta chains from one sample in a study of blood T cell repertoires in COVID-19. Repertoires were generated with immunoSEQ multiplex PCR, while TCRdb's copy carries only in-frame clones and drops some. Of hundreds of thousands of clones in the sample, about four fifths were seen once. The material sequenced was peripheral blood. The receptor source for this set is a woman older than 75 with COVID-19, enrolled during active disease. Both conserved end residues are part of each CDR3. A D gene is named only where the DNA matches it firmly. Clone size appears in some rows only: once, few, many, or a class for an expanded clone.

TRBD1 | NA | TRBJ1-6 | TRBV7-6 | TGTGCCAGCAGCCTCGGGACAGGGGCGTATAATTCACCCCTCCACTTT | CASSLGTGAYNSPLHF
NA | NA | TRBJ2-6 | TRBV7-2 | TGTGCCAGCAGCCAACAGGGTCCCGGGGCCAACGTCCTGACTTTC | CASSQQGPGANVLTF
NA | NA | TRBJ1-5 | TRBV5-6 | TGTGCCAGCAGCTTGACGCCAGGGAGCAATCAGCCCCAGCATTTT | CASSLTPGSNQPQHF
NA | NA | TRBJ1-4 | TRBV24-1 | TGTGCCACCAGTGACGCGGGGCAACCGGATGAAAAACTGTTTTTT | CATSDAGQPDEKLFF
NA | few | TRBJ1-1 | TRBV19 | TGTGCCAGTAGTATAGGGCAGGGCGACATGAACACTGAAGCTTTCTTT | CASSIGQGDMNTEAFF
TRBD1 | NA | TRBJ2-2 | TRBV30 | TGTGCCTGGAAGGGACAGGGTGTCGGGGAGCTGTTTTTT | CAWKGQGVGELFF
NA | NA | TRBJ1-1 | TRBV5-1 | TGCGCCAGCAGCTTGGGACAGGTGGGGAACACTGAAGCTTTCTTT | CASSLGQVGNTEAFF
TRBD2 | NA | TRBJ2-2 | TRBV5-1 | TGCGCCAGCAGCTTATCCGGGGGGTCAATCGGGGAGCTGTTTTTT | CASSLSGGSIGELFF
TRBD1 | NA | TRBJ1-2 | TRBV7-2 | TGTGCCAGCAGCCCAGGCCATCGACAGGGCCGGGTCTATGGCTACACCTTC | CASSPGHRQGRVYGYTF
NA | once | TRBJ1-2 | TRBV19 | TGTGCCAGCCGTCCGGGACTCTTAGGCTCTAACTATGGCTACACCTTC | CASRPGLLGSNYGYTF
TRBD1 | once | TRBJ1-1 | TRBV11-3 | TGTGCCAGCAGTTCCGGGACAGGGAACACTGAAGCTTTCTTT | CASSSGTGNTEAFF
TRBD1 | NA | TRBJ2-4 | TRBV6-6 | TGTGCCAGCCAGGACAGGGGCGGGAACATTCAGTACTTC | CASQDRGGNIQYF
NA | few | TRBJ1-5 | TRBV19 | TGTGCCAGTAGTATAGACCCAGGGCATTATCAGCCCCAGCATTTT | CASSIDPGHYQPQHF
NA | many | TRBJ1-3 | TRBV11-2 | TGTGCCAGCAGCTTAGTCGCCAGGGCGAAAGGAAACACCATATATTTT | CASSLVARAKGNTIYF
NA | NA | TRBJ1-1 | TRBV18 | TGTGCCAGCTCACCGGAAAACAGGGTGGGCACTGAAGCTTTCTTT | CASSPENRVGTEAFF
NA | few | TRBJ2-7 | TRBV28 | TGTGCCAGCAGTACCAGGGGCTACGAGCAGTACTTC | CASSTRGYEQYF
TRBD1 | NA | TRBJ2-7 | TRBV2 | TGTGCCAGCAGCCCCGGGACAGAATCCTACGAGCAGTACTTC | CASSPGTESYEQYF
NA | once | TRBJ1-4 | TRBV10-3 | TGTGCCACGAGAATAGCAACTAATGAAAAACTGTTTTTT | CATRIATNEKLFF
TRBD1 | NA | TRBJ1-2 | TRBV27 | TGTGCCAGCAGTTTTGGGACAGGGGTACTTGGCTACACCTTC | CASSFGTGVLGYTF
NA | NA | TRBJ2-2 | TRBV29-1 | TGCAGCGTTGAAGTGGGGCGGGGTCCCGGGGAGCTGTTTTTT | CSVEVGRGPGELFF
TRBD1 | NA | TRBJ1-4 | TRBV3-1/TRBV3-2 | TGTGCCAGCAGCCAAAGGCTAGGGGGCGCTTACGGTGAAAAACTGTTTTTT | CASSQRLGGAYGEKLFF
TRBD1 | once | TRBJ1-5 | TRBV10-3 | TGTGCCATCAGTGAGGGACAGGGTCCCGATCAGCCCCAGCATTTT | CAISEGQGPDQPQHF
NA | NA | TRBJ2-1 | TRBV3-1/TRBV3-2 | TGTGCCAGCAGCCAAGGATTCGCCAGCTCCTACAATGAGCAGTTCTTC | CASSQGFASSYNEQFF
TRBD2 | NA | TRBJ2-1 | TRBV25-1 | TGTGCCAGCAGCCCGGTTCGAGCGGGGCACAATGAGCAGTTCTTC | CASSPVRAGHNEQFF
NA | NA | TRBJ2-2 | TRBV7-2 | TGTGCCAGCAGCTCCATTCCTACGGTAGCTGTCACCGGGGAGCTGTTTTTT | CASSSIPTVAVTGELFF
NA | NA | TRBJ1-6 | TRBV21-1 | TGTGCCAGCAGCAAACCCGAATGCAAGGGGGTAAGATCACCCCTCCACTTT | CASSKPECKGVRSPLHF
TRBD2 | NA | TRBJ2-7 | TRBV5-1 | TGCGCCAGCAGCTTGGCCGCGGGGGGTATGGGTTACGAGCAGTACTTC | CASSLAAGGMGYEQYF
NA | NA | TRBJ1-5 | TRBV3-1/TRBV3-2 | TGTGCCAGCAGCCAAGTGACAGAATCCAATCAGCCCCAGCATTTT | CASSQVTESNQPQHF
TRBD1 | NA | TRBJ1-4 | TRBV6-1 | TGTGCCAGCAGTGATTGGACAGGGGGCAATGAAAAACTGTTTTTT | CASSDWTGGNEKLFF
NA | NA | TRBJ1-5 | TRBV6-5 | TGTGCCAGCAGGCCGCTCGACAGGTTCGATGGGCCCCAGCATTTT | CASRPLDRFDGPQHF
NA | NA | TRBJ1-2 | TRBV7-9 | TGTGCCAGCAGCCCCGGCGGGGGGAAGACTAACTATGGCTACACCTTC | CASSPGGGKTNYGYTF
NA | NA | TRBJ1-1 | TRBV2 | TGTGCCAGCAGTGACCAGGGGCTGGGCACTGAAGCTTTCTTT | CASSDQGLGTEAFF
TRBD2 | NA | TRBJ2-1 | TRBV5-8 | TGTGCCAGCAGCTTGGACGGGAGGGCCGACAATGAGCAGTTCTTC | CASSLDGRADNEQFF
NA | NA | TRBJ1-6 | TRBV3-1/TRBV3-2 | TGTGCCAGCAGCCAACAAGGACAGCTGCCCTCACCCCTCCACTTT | CASSQQGQLPSPLHF
NA | NA | TRBJ1-2 | TRBV15 | TGTGCCACCAGCCGAGGGGCCGGGGTATCTAACTATGGCTACACCTTC | CATSRGAGVSNYGYTF
NA | NA | TRBJ1-2 | TRBV6-6 | TGTGCCAGCAGCCCACAGGGCGGGTTCGATGGCTACACCTTC | CASSPQGGFDGYTF
NA | NA | TRBJ1-1 | TRBV30 | TGTGCCTGGAGTGAAGGGGTTAACACTGAAGCTTTCTTT | CAWSEGVNTEAFF
TRBD1 | NA | TRBJ1-3 | TRBV18 | TGTGCCAGCTCAACGACAGGGATCTCTGGAAACACCATATATTTT | CASSTTGISGNTIYF
TRBD1 | few | TRBJ1-5 | TRBV4-1 | TGCGCCAGCAGCCGGGACAGGGAAGTTTGGCCCCAGCATTTT | CASSRDREVWPQHF
NA | NA | TRBJ2-1 | TRBV6-2/TRBV6-3 | TGTGCCAGCAGCCGCGATTCCTACAATGAGCAGTTCTTC | CASSRDSYNEQFF
TRBD2 | once | TRBJ2-1 | TRBV2 | TGTGCCAGCAGTGCTGGGGGGTACGCCGTGGGGGTTAGCGGGAGGCCGAACAATGAGCAGTTCTTC | CASSAGGYAVGVSGRPNNEQFF
TRBD2 | NA | TRBJ2-7 | TRBV11-2 | TGTGCCAGCAGCTCGACTAGCGGGAGTCTCACGACGATAGAGCAGTACTTC | CASSSTSGSLTTIEQYF
TRBD1 | NA | TRBJ1-2 | TRBV7-2 | TGTGCCAGCAGCGTCCGGGACAGGGGGTGGGATGGCTACACCTTC | CASSVRDRGWDGYTF
NA | NA | TRBJ1-2 | TRBV4-3 | TGCGCCAGCAGCTTCTATAACTATGGCTACACCTTC | CASSFYNYGYTF
NA | NA | TRBJ1-1 | TRBV9 | TGTGCCAGCGGCATTCGTGGGAACACTGAAGCTTTCTTT | CASGIRGNTEAFF
NA | few | TRBJ1-1 | TRBV6-4 | TGTGCCAGCAGTGACAACAGCCACCAGAGAGCTTTCTTT | CASSDNSHQRAFF
NA | NA | TRBJ1-3 | TRBV20-1 | TGCAGTACAGGGTCTGGAAACACCATATATTTT | CSTGSGNTIYF
TRBD2 | NA | TRBJ2-7 | TRBV2 | TGTGCCAGCAGTCCCTGGAGCGGGAGTTCGAACGAGCAGTACTTC | CASSPWSGSSNEQYF
NA | NA | TRBJ2-5 | TRBV6-5 | TGTGCCAGCAGCCCCCGAGTCAGGGAGACCCAGTACTTC | CASSPRVRETQYF
NA | NA | TRBJ1-2 | TRBV5-5 | TGTGCCAGCAGCCCTGGGGGGAGCGTCGGTGGCTACACCTTC | CASSPGGSVGGYTF
TRBD1 | NA | TRBJ1-2 | TRBV6-2/TRBV6-3 | TGTGCCAGCAGTTACTCTACAGGGGTGGCCTACACCTTC | CASSYSTGVAYTF
TRBD1 | NA | TRBJ2-1 | TRBV5-1 | TGCGCCAGTGTGAGGGGACAGACGCCTAAAATCTACAATGAGCAGTTCTTC | CASVRGQTPKIYNEQFF
NA | NA | TRBJ2-7 | TRBV6-9 | TGTGCCAGCAGTTATTCCTGCGTATACTCACAGGACTCCTACGAGCAGTACTTC | CASSYSCVYSQDSYEQYF